The 31 T cell receptor beta chains given below trace back to one sample, sequenced in a study of persistence of HIV-infected CD4 T cells. What these receptors recognize is not known. This was the immunoSEQ version 4 assay in survey mode. TCRdb keeps only in-frame clones here, not all; method: immunoSEQ multiplex PCR. Of tens of thousands of clones in the sample, approximately 72% were seen once. Cells were stimulated with CMV-infected fibroblast lysates at roughly 10 ug/mL. Memory cells lacking CD40L and CD69 with high CD45RO were sorted. Sample: CD4+ T cells sorted from PBMCs after approximately 20-hour stimulation, taken from a patient who received antiretroviral therapy. These receptors were collected from an adult man with HIV who was CMV-seropositive.

CDR3 amino acids: CASSLSSIRDGGKQYF. The CDR3 DNA is TGTGCCAGCAGTTTATCCTCTATCCGGGACGGAGGCAAGCAGTACTTC. The J gene is TRBJ2-7, the V gene TRBV27, with D perhaps matching TRBD1 or TRBD2 (5 bases each). V was clipped by 0 bases and J by 8 bases, with 20 bases between them. The CDR3 spans 16 residues. Germline assignment: CDR1 MNHEY and CDR2 SMNVEV (reference sequence).

This clone was observed once. The chain carries TRBV5-1 and TRBJ2-7; D gene uncertain. V was clipped by 0 bases and J by 3 bases, with 7 bases between them. CDR3 length: 13 residues. Germline lookup yields CDR1 SGHRS and CDR2 YFSETQ. The chain's CDR3 is CASSLEGNYEQYF. CDR3 nucleotides: TGCGCCAGCAGCTTGGAAGGGAACTACGAGCAGTACTTC.

The chain employs TRBV15 and TRBJ2-5; D might be TRBD2 (6 bases). The CDR3 has 15 residues. V lost 5 bases to trimming and J lost 1 base, with 14 bases between them. Germline CDR1 and CDR2: LNHNV and YYDKDF (reference sequence). The CDR3: CATSPGQGLQETQYF. Written as DNA, the CDR3 is TGTGCCACCAGCCCCGGGCAGGGACTCCAAGAGACCCAGTACTTC.

On this clone: Other DNA sequences in this sample translate to the same CDR3. The chain has TRBV3-1 (or the pseudogene TRBV3-2) and TRBJ1-2; D not certain. The V gene lost 5 bases and the J gene lost 3 bases, with 4 bases spanning the gap. This CDR3 contains 11 residues. Germline CDR1 LGHDT, CDR2 YNNKEL (reference sequence). For the CDR3, the DNA is TGTGCCAGCAGCAGGGACTATGGCTACACCTTC. This gives the protein CASSRDYGYTF.

V gene TRBV5-1 combines with J gene TRBJ1-1, with D maybe TRBD1 (5 bases). The V and J ends lost 2 bases and 0 bases respectively, with 11 bases between them. Germline loops: CDR1 SGHRS, CDR2 YFSETQ. CDR3 length: 15 residues. CDR3 residues: CASSLAGTVNTEAFF. For the CDR3, the DNA is TGCGCCAGCAGCTTAGCCGGGACGGTGAACACTGAAGCTTTCTTT.

The rearrangement links TRBV20-1 to TRBJ1-2, with D hard to call. The CDR3 sequence is 11 residues long. Germline lookup yields CDR1 DFQATT and CDR2 SNEGSKA (reference sequence). V lost 6 bases and J 8 bases, leaving 13 bases between the germline ends. CDR3 nucleotide sequence: TGCAGTGCAAGGGCGGTCTACGGCTACACCTTC. It specifies CSARAVYGYTF.

This chain joins TRBV20-1 and TRBJ2-6; tentative D call: TRBD1 (6 bases). Looked up from germline, CDR1 is DFQATT and CDR2 is SNEGSKA (reference sequence). CDR3 length: 18 amino acids. V lost 3 bases, J lost 0 bases, and 18 bases lay in between. For the CDR3, the DNA is TGCAGTGCTAGTTTACAGGGTTTTTCGAGCTCTGGGGCCAACGTCCTGACTTTC. Its protein is CSASLQGFSSSGANVLTF.

V gene TRBV7-2 combines with J gene TRBJ1-5; unclear D gene. Trimming took 5 bases from V and 3 from J, leaving 14 bases between them. Looked up from germline, CDR1 is SGHTA and CDR2 is FQGNSA. The CDR3 is 15 residues long. CDR3 nucleotide sequence: TGTGCCAGCAGCCAGATACCCCTTTTCAATCAGCCCCAGCATTTT. This gives the protein CASSQIPLFNQPQHF.

The gene calls are TRBV7-8 and TRBJ1-1; a weak D match, TRBD1 (5 bases). Per the germline V gene, CDR1 is SGHVS and CDR2 is FQNEAQ. The CDR3 has 13 amino acids. V was shortened by 6 bases and J by 4 bases, with 12 bases between the two germline ends. The CDR3 DNA reads TGTGCCAGCAGTCTACTGGGGGGCACTGAAGCTTTCTTT. Residues: CASSLLGGTEAFF.

The chain combines TRBV30 with TRBJ1-1, with a tentative D call TRBD1 (5 bases). Germline assignment: CDR1 GTSNPN and CDR2 SVGIG (reference sequence). The CDR3 contains 15 residues. The V gene lost 2 bases and the J gene lost 1 base, with 14 bases spanning the gap. The CDR3 sequence: CAWSSETASNTEAFF. The CDR3 nucleotides are TGTGCCTGGAGTTCCGAGACAGCCTCGAACACTGAAGCTTTCTTT.

CDR3 nucleotide sequence: TGTGCCATCGGGGCCGATAGCAATCAGCCCCAGCATTTT. Translation gives CAIGADSNQPQHF. The J gene is TRBJ1-5, the V gene TRBV10-3; weak D call: TRBD1 (5 bases). The V gene's germline CDR1 is ENHRY and CDR2 SYGVKD. V was clipped by 8 bases and J by 0 bases, with 8 bases between them. The CDR3 has 13 amino acids.

This clone has only one observation. J is TRBJ1-2 and V is TRBV28; maybe TRBD1 (5 bases). CDR3 length equals 14 residues. CDR1 and CDR2 (germline): MDHEN, SYDVKM. V dropped 2 bases and J dropped 5 bases, with 12 bases sitting between them. The CDR3 DNA follows: TGTGCCAGCAGTTTAGAACAGGCGGGGTATGGCTACACCTTC. Translated, it gives CASSLEQAGYGYTF.

V and J are TRBV5-1 and TRBJ2-1, with 7 bases lining up with TRBD1. This CDR3 has 14 residues. Trimming removed 1 base from V and 8 bases from J; junction bases left unmatched: 6. Germline values: CDR1 SGHRS, CDR2 YFSETQ. CDR3 protein: CASSLSRGRDEQFF. In DNA form, the CDR3 reads TGCGCCAGCAGCTTGAGTAGGGGGCGGGATGAGCAGTTCTTC.

This clone was recorded a few times. The J gene is TRBJ1-6, the V gene TRBV2, with D possibly TRBD1 on 5 matching bases. CDR1 is SNHLY and CDR2 is FYNNEI in the germline V gene. Trimming removed 5 bases at V and 9 bases at J, with 8 bases between. The CDR3 is 12 residues long. The CDR3 here is CASSSGSSPLHF. CDR3 bases: TGTGCCAGCAGTTCAGGGTCTTCACCCCTCCACTTT.

The chain has TRBV5-6 and TRBJ1-1; D unresolved. The germline CDR1 and CDR2 sequences are SGHDT and YYEEEE. The CDR3 contains 14 residues. V shed 4 bases and J shed 10 bases, with 20 bases lying between them. CDR3 bases: TGTGCCAGCAGCGCGGTTCTTGGGAGGGAAGGAGCTTTCTTT. Amino acid sequence: CASSAVLGREGAFF.

V usage is TRBV6-5 and J usage is TRBJ1-6; a weak D match, TRBD1 (5 bases). This CDR3 has 16 amino acids. Germline CDR1 MNHEY, CDR2 SVGAGI. Trimming took off 4 bases at V and 7 bases at J, with 17 bases between the two ends. CDR3 sequence (DNA): TGTGCCAGCAGTTCTCCGACCCTCGGGGGAAATTCACCCCTCCACTTT. It yields the protein CASSSPTLGGNSPLHF.

This clone was seen once. This sequence joins TRBV10-2 and TRBJ1-5, with TRBD1 matching over 10 bases. CDR1 WSHSY and CDR2 SAAADI come from the germline V gene. J lost 6 bases, V lost 6 bases, and 2 bases had no gene match. The CDR3 totals 13 residues. The CDR3 bases are TGCGCCAGCAGGGGGACAGGGGTTCAGCCCCAGCATTTT. Encoded protein: CASRGTGVQPQHF.

This chain joins TRBV9 and TRBJ2-7; 9 bases agree with TRBD1. V was clipped by 4 bases and J by 3 bases; unmatched bases: 11. CDR3 length: 16 residues. In germline, CDR1 is SGDLS, CDR2 YYNGEE. The CDR3 loop is CASSPRTGEHRYEQYF. In DNA, the CDR3 is TGTGCCAGCAGCCCCCGGACAGGGGAACACCGCTACGAGCAGTACTTC.

The rearrangement joins TRBV7-2 to TRBJ1-4; 10 bases match TRBD1. J was trimmed by 3 bases and V by 5 bases; bases with no gene match: 6. The CDR3 runs to 16 residues. Germline CDR1 is SGHTA and CDR2 is FQGNSA. The CDR3 sequence is CASSPGQGTSNEKLFF. Here the CDR3 DNA reads TGTGCCAGCAGCCCGGGACAGGGGACTTCTAATGAAAAACTGTTTTTT.

The chain has TRBV3-1 (or the pseudogene TRBV3-2) and TRBJ2-3; 10 nucleotides match TRBD2. This CDR3 is 17 amino acids long. The ends lost 0 bases at V and 1 base at J; junction bases unmatched: 4. The germline gives CDR1 LGHDT, CDR2 YNNKEL (reference sequence). DNA of the CDR3: TGTGCCAGCAGCCAAGAGGCCCTAGCGGGAGGCACAGATACGCAGTATTTT. Amino acid sequence: CASSQEALAGGTDTQYF.

The chain uses TRBV10-3 and TRBJ2-1; possible D gene TRBD2, 6 bases. Germline values: CDR1 ENHRY, CDR2 SYGVKD. Trimming removed 0 bases from V and 3 bases from J, with 21 bases in between. The CDR3 has 19 residues. CDR3: CAISESRLAEDGYYNEQFF. DNA of the CDR3: TGTGCCATCAGTGAGTCGAGGTTAGCGGAGGATGGGTACTACAATGAGCAGTTCTTC.

J is TRBJ2-5 and V is TRBV29-1, with D perhaps assigned TRBD1 or TRBD2 (5 bases each). The length of the CDR3 is 14 residues. Trimming removed 7 bases at V and 2 bases at J, with 17 bases between. The germline CDR1 and CDR2 sequences are SQVTM and ANQGSEA. The CDR3 reads CSAKAGAVQETQYF. The CDR3 DNA follows: TGCAGCGCTAAAGCCGGGGCGGTTCAAGAGACCCAGTACTTC.

This sequence joins TRBV28 and TRBJ2-1, with 9 bases fitting TRBD2. The germline V gene encodes CDR1 MDHEN and CDR2 SYDVKM. CDR3 length equals 15 residues. Unmatched junction bases numbered 4, after V lost 5 bases and J lost 2 bases. CDR3 protein: CASSPAGGPYNEQFF. For the CDR3, the DNA is TGTGCCAGCAGTCCAGCGGGAGGACCCTACAATGAGCAGTTCTTC.

The gene calls are TRBV12-3 or TRBV12-4 and TRBJ1-1; weak D call: TRBD1 (5 bases). V lost 4 bases and J 4 bases, leaving 10 bases between the germline ends. This CDR3 is built from 13 residues. Here the CDR3 reads CASSSGGFTEAFF. The CDR3 nucleotides read TGTGCCAGCAGTTCCGGGGGGTTCACTGAAGCTTTCTTT.

The chain has TRBV24-1 and TRBJ2-1, with 11 nucleotides matching TRBD2. V was clipped by 4 bases and J by 7 bases; unmatched bases: 8. In germline, CDR1 is KGHDR, CDR2 SFDVKD. This CDR3 is 16 amino acids long. As DNA, the CDR3 is TGTGCCACCAGTGACCACCCTAGCGGGAGGCATAATGAGCAGTTCTTC. It codes for CATSDHPSGRHNEQFF.

J is TRBJ1-2 and V is TRBV6-5, with a tentative D call TRBD1 (6 bases). This CDR3 contains 14 residues. Germline values: CDR1 MNHEY, CDR2 SVGAGI. V was cut by 2 bases and J by 7 bases, with 14 bases left in between. CDR3 protein: CASSYGQGRGGYTF. The DNA of the CDR3 is TGTGCCAGCAGTTACGGGCAGGGGAGGGGTGGCTACACCTTC.

The table lists this clone with a few counts. At one end, the junction sequence differs from germline, possibly due to a read error. The chain carries TRBV19 and TRBJ1-1; D is possibly TRBD1 (6 bases). Germline lookup yields CDR1 LNHDA and CDR2 SQIVND (reference sequence). This CDR3 spans 12 amino acids. Here the CDR3 reads CASSPSRGVSEF. The CDR3 DNA is TGTGCCAGTAGTCCTAGTAGGGGGGTCTCCGAATTT.

The J gene is TRBJ2-7, the V gene TRBV4-3; maybe TRBD1 (5 bases). The CDR3 runs 14 residues. The V end was cut by 4 bases, the J end by 0 bases, with 10 bases between. The germline V gene has CDR1 LGHNA and CDR2 YSLEER. The CDR3 nucleotides are TGCGCCAGCAGCCCTGAGCAGGGCTCCTACGAGCAGTACTTC. Translation: CASSPEQGSYEQYF.

The chain recombines TRBV11-1 with TRBJ2-5, with a tentative D call TRBD2 (7 bases). The V end was cut by 2 bases, the J end by 4 bases, with 17 bases between. This CDR3 comprises 16 residues. From germline, CDR1 is SGHAT and CDR2 FQDESV (reference sequence). The CDR3 DNA is TGTGCCAGCAGCTTATCAGGGCGGCGGGGGCGAGAGACCCAGTACTTC. Encoded protein: CASSLSGRRGRETQYF.

On this clone: Other DNA sequences within the sample encode an identical CDR3. The CDR3 sequence: CASSSTGVNTEAFF. CDR3 sequence (DNA): TGTGCCAGCAGTTCTACAGGGGTCAACACTGAAGCTTTCTTT. The chain uses TRBV6-5 and TRBJ1-1, with 7 bases matching TRBD1. CDR3 length: 14 amino acids. Trimming cost V 4 bases and J 2 bases; bases outside gene matches: 4. CDR1 and CDR2 from the germline V gene are MNHEY and SVGAGI.

The V and J genes are TRBV18 and TRBJ2-7; D is ambiguous. CDR1 and CDR2 (germline): KGHSH, LQKENI. The CDR3 consists of 16 residues. V was trimmed by 3 bases and J by 9 bases, leaving 24 bases between them. The CDR3: CASSPQEAVGKEGQYF. CDR3 in DNA: TGTGCCAGCTCACCGCAAGAGGCGGTAGGGAAGGAAGGGCAGTACTTC. Supplemented by reference TRBV18 and TRBJ2-7, the full variable domain reads NAGVMQNPRHLVRRRGQEARLRCSPMKGHSHVYWYRQLPEEGLKFMVYLQKENIIDESGMPKERFSAEFPKEGPSILRIQQVVRGDSAAYFCASSPQEAVGKEGQYFGPGTRLTVT.